The 27 T cell receptor beta chains below all came from one sample that was sequenced in a study of T-cell reconstitution after alpha-beta-depleted transplantation in children. A TCRbeta library incorporating unique molecular identifiers was prepared. MiXCR, applied by TCRdb to the PCR reads, yields one record per CDR3 protein. The sample comprises about 600,000 distinct CDR3 sequences, over 9.5% of which are singletons, and less than 5% rests with the top ten. This specimen was PBMCs from the stem cell graft donor, taken from the stem cell graft. The receptor set was obtained from a human donor who donated a stem cell graft to a child with acute myeloid leukemia.

There are a few counts of this clonotype. The genes are TRBV15 and TRBJ2-3; D gene uncertain. Trimming took 4 bases from V and 4 from J, leaving 18 bases between them. CDR1 is LNHNV and CDR2 is YYDKDF in the germline V gene (reference sequence). The CDR3 is 16 amino acids. CDR3 sequence (DNA): TGTGCCACCAGCAACCCTTCGAAGGATAGGGCAGATACGCAGTATTTT. It yields the protein CATSNPSKDRADTQYF.

The rearrangement uses TRBV5-4 and TRBJ1-3; tentatively, D is TRBD1 (5 bases). Trimming took 4 bases from V and 4 from J, leaving 15 bases between them. Germline lookup yields CDR1 SGHNT and CDR2 YYREEE (reference sequence). The CDR3 length is 15 residues. CDR3 loop: CASSAVQGLGNTIYF. CDR3 nucleotide sequence: TGTGCCAGCAGCGCCGTTCAGGGACTCGGAAACACCATATATTTT.

This clonotype was recorded many times. The chain recombines TRBV12-3 or TRBV12-4 with TRBJ2-7; perhaps TRBD1 as D (5 bases). Trimming left V 6 bases short and J 4 bases short, with 16 bases between. This CDR3 contains 14 residues. The CDR3 protein is CASSNSQGIYEQYF. For the CDR3, the DNA is TGTGCCAGCAGCAATTCGCAGGGTATTTACGAGCAGTACTTC.

The chain recombines TRBV7-2 with TRBJ1-3, with D possibly being TRBD1 (6 bases). CDR3 length equals 13 residues. Germline assignment: CDR1 SGHTA and CDR2 FQGNSA. The V end lost 1 base, the J end lost 8 bases, and 9 bases lay between the germline ends. The CDR3 reads CASSLEGGDTIYF. The CDR3 bases are TGTGCCAGCAGCTTAGAAGGGGGTGACACCATATATTTT. The entire variable domain, with the rest obtained from reference TRBV7-2 and TRBJ1-3, is as follows: GAGVSQSPSNKVTEKGKDVELRCDPISGHTALYWYRQSLGQGLEFLIYFQGNSAPDKSGLPSDRFSAERTGGSVSTLTIQRTQQEDSAVYLCASSLEGGDTIYFGEGSWLTVV.

This clonotype was detected only a few times. This chain connects TRBV12-3 or TRBV12-4 to TRBJ2-7; D might be TRBD2 (6 bases). Trimming took 3 bases from V and 4 from J, leaving 10 bases between them. This CDR3 contains 13 residues. Here the CDR3 reads CASSFGREYEQYF. DNA of the CDR3: TGTGCCAGCAGTTTCGGCCGGGAGTACGAGCAGTACTTC.

V and J are TRBV4-3 and TRBJ2-5, with D tentatively TRBD2 (5 bases). Trimming removed 2 bases at V and 5 bases at J, with 15 bases between. CDR3 length: 15 residues. Per the germline V gene, CDR1 is LGHNA and CDR2 is YSLEER. The CDR3 coding sequence is TGCGCCAGCAGCCAAAGGAACGAGCCGGGGGAGACCCAGTACTTC. Protein sequence: CASSQRNEPGETQYF.

This clonotype was detected many times. V usage is TRBV6-1 and J usage is TRBJ2-6; D is undetermined. Trimming took 5 bases from V and 0 from J, leaving 5 bases between them. The CDR3 spans 14 residues. CDR1 is MNHNS, CDR2 SASEGT, per germline. CDR3 DNA sequence: TGTGCCAGCAGTCAGAGCTCTGGGGCCAACGTCCTGACTTTC. Encoded protein: CASSQSSGANVLTF.

This clonotype has a handful of counts. The rearrangement uses TRBV20-1 and TRBJ2-1, with TRBD2 matching over 11 bases. The CDR3 has 16 amino acids. V lost 5 bases to trimming and J lost 8 bases; unmatched junction nucleotides: 14. Germline V gives CDR1 DFQATT, CDR2 SNEGSKA (reference sequence). CDR3 region: CSARRTSGQTGYEQFF. DNA of the CDR3: TGCAGTGCTCGCCGGACTAGCGGGCAAACGGGATATGAGCAGTTCTTC.

The chain recombines TRBV5-5 with TRBJ2-5, with D perhaps TRBD2 (5 bases). The CDR3 spans 15 residues. Trimming shortened V by 4 bases and J by 5 bases, and 18 bases separated the two germline ends. Looked up from germline, CDR1 is SGHKS and CDR2 is YYEKEE (reference sequence). The CDR3: CASSPKTSGVETQYF. The CDR3 DNA reads TGTGCCAGCAGCCCCAAAACTAGTGGGGTGGAGACCCAGTACTTC.

The chain combines TRBV20-1 with TRBJ1-5, with D tentatively TRBD1 (5 bases). The germline V gene has CDR1 DFQATT and CDR2 SNEGSKA (reference sequence). The CDR3 runs 17 residues. Between the trimmed V and J ends, which lost 5 bases and 4 bases, there was a span of 24 bases. CDR3 sequence: CSAAPYSGGTKNQPQHF. The CDR3 DNA sequence: TGCAGTGCTGCCCCATACTCCGGGGGGACGAAAAATCAGCCCCAGCATTTT.

The V gene is TRBV20-1, the J gene TRBJ2-7, with 7 bases aligning to TRBD2. Per germline, CDR1 DFQATT and CDR2 SNEGSKA (reference sequence). The CDR3 has 12 amino acids. The ends lost 3 bases at V and 6 bases at J; junction bases unmatched: 5. The CDR3 is CSASDAGVEQYF. The DNA of the CDR3 is TGCAGTGCTAGTGATGCGGGAGTCGAGCAGTACTTC.

This clonotype occurred many times. V is TRBV12-3 or TRBV12-4 and J is TRBJ1-1, with D perhaps matching TRBD1 (5 bases). The V end lost 6 bases, the J end lost 6 bases, and 14 bases lay between the germline ends. The CDR3 length is 13 residues. The CDR3 nucleotides read TGTGCCAGCAGCCGTTGGGGGGTCCCTGAAGCTTTCTTT. Translation: CASSRWGVPEAFF.

This clonotype has more than one count but fewer than ten. This chain uses TRBV6-2 or TRBV6-3 with TRBJ2-7; D is ambiguous. Trimming removed 5 bases from V and 2 bases from J, with 19 bases in between. Germline loops: CDR1 MNHEY, CDR2 SVGEGT. The CDR3 has 16 amino acids. The CDR3 bases are TGTGCCAGCAGTACCCAACGTGAGCGCACCGCCTACGAGCAGTACTTC. Translating gives CASSTQRERTAYEQYF.

This clonotype was counted a few times. This CDR3 reads CASSEYRSVEETQYF. The CDR3 bases are TGCGCCAGCAGTGAGTATCGGTCGGTGGAAGAGACCCAGTACTTC. The chain combines TRBV10-2 with TRBJ2-5; D is unresolved. V was cut by 1 base and J by 3 bases, with 12 bases left in between. CDR3 length: 15 residues. From germline, CDR1 is WSHSY and CDR2 SAAADI.

This clonotype was seen repeatedly, ten times or more. This chain links TRBV7-2 with TRBJ2-1; 7 bases line up with TRBD1. The CDR3 has 13 residues. The germline V gene has CDR1 SGHTA and CDR2 FQGNSA. V lost 8 bases to trimming and J lost 2 bases; unmatched junction nucleotides: 3. CDR3 residues: CASHRGTYNEQFF. The CDR3 DNA reads as TGTGCCAGCCACAGGGGCACCTACAATGAGCAGTTCTTC. Filled out from reference TRBV7-2 and TRBJ2-1, the complete variable domain reads GAGVSQSPSNKVTEKGKDVELRCDPISGHTALYWYRQSLGQGLEFLIYFQGNSAPDKSGLPSDRFSAERTGGSVSTLTIQRTQQEDSAVYLCASHRGTYNEQFFGPGTRLTVL.

V is TRBV4-3 and J is TRBJ1-1; the match to TRBD1 covers 7 bases. Unmatched junction bases numbered 4, after V lost 3 bases and J lost 0 bases. CDR3 length equals 15 residues. Germline CDR1 reads LGHNA; CDR2 reads YSLEER. CDR3 sequence: CASSQMTGLNTEAFF. CDR3 nucleotides: TGCGCCAGCAGCCAGATGACAGGGCTGAACACTGAAGCTTTCTTT.

This clonotype has only a few counts. Mismatch with germline at one junction end may stem from a read error. This chain uses TRBV12-3 or TRBV12-4 with TRBJ2-1, with TRBD1 as a possible D gene (5 bases). CDR3 length: 17 amino acids. CDR3 amino acids: CTSSLTRGQLWDNEQFF. The CDR3 bases are TGTACCAGCAGCTTAACAAGGGGCCAGTTGTGGGACAATGAGCAGTTCTTC.

The sample holds a few counts of this clonotype. The chain combines TRBV7-9 with TRBJ2-1, with D unclear. In germline, CDR1 is SEHNR, CDR2 FQNEAQ (reference sequence). This CDR3 region has 12 residues. V dropped 5 bases and J dropped 8 bases, with 10 bases sitting between them. The CDR3 loop is CASSPLSDEQFF. CDR3 DNA: TGTGCCAGCAGCCCCCTATCGGATGAGCAGTTCTTC.

This clonotype showed up many times. The chain is built from TRBV10-3 and TRBJ2-1; TRBD1 aligns across 7 bases. Trimming at V came to 0 bases and at J to 2 bases, leaving 7 bases not matched to a gene. This CDR3 is 17 amino acids long. The germline V gene has CDR1 ENHRY and CDR2 SYGVKD. CDR3 DNA: TGTGCCATCAGTGAGTCGACAGGGTTAGGCGCCTACAATGAGCAGTTCTTC. It encodes CAISESTGLGAYNEQFF.

The V and J genes are TRBV7-2 and TRBJ2-3; 11 positions agree with TRBD2. The V gene end was trimmed by 2 bases and the J gene end by 2 bases; junction bases not matched to a gene: 6. The germline CDR1 and CDR2 sequences are SGHTA and FQGNSA. This CDR3 comprises 17 residues. The CDR3 spells CASSLLAGGSHTDTQYF. The CDR3 coding sequence is TGTGCCAGCAGCTTACTAGCGGGAGGATCGCACACAGATACGCAGTATTTT.

In this sample, this clonotype turned up a few times. The rearrangement uses TRBV28 and TRBJ2-4; D is possibly TRBD1 (6 bases). The CDR3 is made up of 16 amino acids. Germline CDR1 is MDHEN and CDR2 is SYDVKM. The V end lost 2 bases, the J end lost 4 bases, and 15 bases lay between the germline ends. The CDR3 protein is CASSLIGTGNKNIQYF. CDR3 nucleotides: TGTGCCAGCAGTTTAATTGGAACAGGGAATAAAAACATTCAGTACTTC.

This chain uses TRBV27 with TRBJ2-7; D possibly matches TRBD1 or TRBD2 (5 bases each). The germline gives CDR1 MNHEY, CDR2 SMNVEV (reference sequence). V shed 2 bases and J shed 0 bases, with 17 bases lying between them. The CDR3 sequence is 17 residues long. CDR3 nucleotides: TGTGCCAGCAGTTTAGGGTTTGGGGACGCCTACTCCTACGAGCAGTACTTC. Translation: CASSLGFGDAYSYEQYF.

The sample holds many counts of this clonotype. The V call is TRBV4-3, the J call TRBJ2-3; D is unclear. The CDR3 loop spans 14 amino acids. CDR1 and CDR2 from the germline V gene are LGHNA and YSLEER. V was cut by 1 base and J by 2 bases, with 7 bases left in between. CDR3 bases: TGCGCCAGCAGCCAAGTACGCGACACAGATACGCAGTATTTT. Residues: CASSQVRDTDTQYF.

V is TRBV7-3 and J is TRBJ2-1; possible D gene TRBD2, 6 bases. Germline V gene data show CDR1 as SGHTA and CDR2 as FQGTGA. Trimming left V 4 bases short and J 0 bases short, with 10 bases between. This CDR3 comprises 15 residues. This CDR3 reads CASSSLASSYNEQFF. CDR3 nucleotide sequence: TGTGCCAGCAGCTCCCTAGCGAGCTCCTACAATGAGCAGTTCTTC. Together with reference TRBV7-3 and TRBJ2-1, the CDR3 gives the full variable domain: GAGVSQTPSNKVTEKGKYVELRCDPISGHTALYWYRQSLGQGPEFLIYFQGTGAADDSGLPNDRFFAVRPEGSVSTLKIQRTERGDSAVYLCASSSLASSYNEQFFGPGTRLTVL.

This clonotype was detected a few times. The genes are TRBV7-2 and TRBJ1-2; 8 nucleotides line up with TRBD1. The germline CDR1 and CDR2 sequences are SGHTA and FQGNSA. Unmatched junction bases numbered 16, after V lost 5 bases and J lost 5 bases. This CDR3 spans 17 amino acids. For the CDR3, the DNA is TGTGCCAGCAGCGGTTCAGTGGCAGGGGGCGGACTGTATGGCTACACCTTC. Its translation is CASSGSVAGGGLYGYTF.

The rearrangement uses TRBV20-1 and TRBJ2-2, with 14 nucleotides matching TRBD2. Trimming at V came to 3 bases and at J to 7 bases, leaving 1 base not matched to a gene. The germline V gene encodes CDR1 DFQATT and CDR2 SNEGSKA (reference sequence). The CDR3 length is 14 residues. This CDR3 reads CSARTSGRGGELFF. Written as DNA, the CDR3 is TGCAGTGCTAGGACTAGCGGGAGGGGCGGGGAGCTGTTTTTT.

This clonotype was observed a handful of times. J is TRBJ2-6 and V is TRBV12-3 or TRBV12-4; 10 nucleotides line up with TRBD2. This CDR3 has 20 amino acids. V shed 6 bases, J shed 4 bases, and the junction held 18 bases outside the gene matches. CDR3 protein: CASRPLAGSGRSAGANVLTF. The CDR3 DNA is TGTGCCAGCAGACCCTTGGCGGGTAGCGGGAGGTCAGCCGGGGCCAACGTCCTGACTTTC.